Listed here are 17 T cell receptor beta chains from one sample, sequenced in a study of cytomegalovirus exposure and HLA in healthy donors. Primers included in the PCR were 60 Vbeta and 13 Jbeta primers. The assay was immunoSEQ multiplex PCR, and TCRdb's table has in-frame clones only and misses some. Here the sample spans fewer than 200,000 clones, approximately 85% being singletons. Sequencing input: PBMCs. These receptors were taken from a man between 18 and 29 years old in good health and CMV-seropositive.

The CDR3 bases are TGTGCCAGCAGCCAAGAGAGGGTCGGGACTGAAGCTTTCTTT. This translates into CASSQERVGTEAFF. The J gene is TRBJ1-1, the V gene TRBV4-2; no definite D call. This CDR3 spans 14 amino acids. V dropped 0 bases and J dropped 5 bases, with 10 bases sitting between them. The germline gives CDR1 LGHNA, CDR2 YNFKEQ.

The CDR3 DNA reads as TGTGCCAGCAGCTTAGATCAGGCGGGGTCACCCCTCCACTTT. It translates to CASSLDQAGSPLHF. This chain joins TRBV11-3 and TRBJ1-6; no reliable D call. Trimming shortened V by 0 bases and J by 10 bases, and 10 bases separated the two germline ends. CDR1 is SGHNT and CDR2 is YENEEA in the germline V gene. CDR3 length: 14 amino acids. Variable domain in full (rest from reference TRBV11-3 and TRBJ1-6): EAGVVQSPRYKIIEKKQPVAFWCNPISGHNTLYWYLQNLGQGPELLIRYENEEAVDDSQLPKDRFSAERLKGVDSTLKIQPAELGDSAVYLCASSLDQAGSPLHFGNGTRLTVT.

The chain couples TRBV7-6 to TRBJ1-5, with no clear D. Trimming cost V 1 base and J 6 bases, with 7 bases left between them. Germline V CDR1 and CDR2: SGHVS, FNYEAQ. CDR3 length equals 13 residues. The CDR3 DNA sequence: TGTGCCAGCAGCTTAGGTATCGGTCAGCCCCAGCATTTT. As protein: CASSLGIGQPQHF. The full variable domain, completed using reference TRBV7-6 and TRBJ1-5, is GAGVSQSPRYKVTKRGQDVALRCDPISGHVSLYWYRQALGQGPEFLTYFNYEAQQDKSGLPNDRFSAERPEGSISTLTIQRTEQRDSAMYRCASSLGIGQPQHFGDGTRLSIL.

The rearrangement uses TRBV18 and TRBJ1-1, with TRBD1 matching over 9 bases. The CDR3 length is 13 residues. Germline assignment: CDR1 KGHSH and CDR2 LQKENI. After removal of 6 bases from V and 5 bases from J, the junction contained 4 bases not matched to a gene. The CDR3 is CASSRDRETEAFF. In DNA, the CDR3 is TGTGCCAGCTCGCGGGACAGGGAAACTGAAGCTTTCTTT.

Details on this clone: Other nucleotide sequences in the sample specify the same CDR3. J is TRBJ1-1 and V is TRBV5-1; TRBD1 matches 7 bases. The CDR3 consists of 13 residues. The V and J ends lost 1 base and 6 bases, in that order; junction bases with no gene match: 3. Germline CDR1 reads SGHRS; CDR2 reads YFSETQ. The CDR3 spells CASSLRQGAEAFF. CDR3 DNA: TGCGCCAGCAGCTTGAGGCAGGGGGCTGAAGCTTTCTTT. Full variable domain (remainder filled in from reference TRBV5-1 and TRBJ1-1): KAGVTQTPRYLIKTRGQQVTLSCSPISGHRSVSWYQQTPGQGLQFLFEYFSETQRNKGNFPGRFSGRQFSNSRSEMNVSTLELGDSALYLCASSLRQGAEAFFGQGTRLTVV.

The chain couples TRBV27 to TRBJ2-1, with D maybe TRBD1 (6 bases). The V end was cut by 5 bases, the J end by 3 bases, with 17 bases between. The CDR3 is 16 amino acids. CDR1 MNHEY and CDR2 SMNVEV come from the germline V gene (reference sequence). Written as DNA, the CDR3 is TGTGCCAGCAGTCGGAGTTCCACGGGACACTACAATGAGCAGTTCTTC. This encodes CASSRSSTGHYNEQFF.

About this clone: At one end, the junction sequence differs from germline, possibly due to a read error. The rearrangement links TRBV7-9 to TRBJ2-1; 12 nucleotides agree with TRBD2. This CDR3 spans 16 amino acids. The germline CDR1 and CDR2 sequences are SEHNR and FQNEAQ (reference sequence). The CDR3 bases are TGTTCCAACAGCAGACAGGGACTAGCGGGTTACAATGAACAGTTCTTC. Its protein product is CSNSRQGLAGYNEQFF.

The rearrangement uses TRBV30 and TRBJ2-7; 7 bases fit TRBD1. The CDR3 spans 13 residues. Germline lookup yields CDR1 GTSNPN and CDR2 SVGIG (reference sequence). J gave up 1 base and V 6 bases, and 6 bases lay outside the gene matches. The CDR3 DNA sequence: TGTGCCTGCTGGGCAGGGGGATCCTACGAGCAGTACTTC. Protein sequence: CACWAGGSYEQYF. Full variable domain (remainder filled in from reference TRBV30 and TRBJ2-7): SQTIHQWPATLVQPVGSPLSLECTVEGTSNPNLYWYRQAAGRGLQLLFYSVGIGQISSEVPQNLSASRPQDRQFILSSKKLLLSDSGFYLCACWAGGSYEQYFGPGTRLTVT.

Details on this clone: In the same sample, other DNA sequences code for this CDR3. The chain carries TRBV2 and TRBJ2-5; D is ambiguous. Between the trimmed V and J ends, which lost 8 bases and 1 base, there was a span of 5 bases. In germline, CDR1 is SNHLY, CDR2 FYNNEI. This CDR3 has 11 amino acids. CDR3 residues: CASSVQETQYF. Written as DNA, the CDR3 is TGTGCCAGCTCTGTCCAAGAGACCCAGTACTTC.

This CDR3 is CASSERLGNTGELFF. The CDR3 DNA is TGTGCCAGCAGTGAGCGACTAGGGAACACCGGGGAGCTGTTTTTT. This chain connects TRBV6-1 to TRBJ2-2; weak D call: TRBD2 (6 bases). The V and J ends lost 3 bases and 1 base respectively, with 9 bases between them. The CDR3 covers 15 residues. The germline CDR1 and CDR2 sequences are MNHNS and SASEGT.

The chain carries TRBV13 and TRBJ2-1; D may be TRBD1 (5 bases). The V and J ends lost 3 bases and 9 bases respectively, with 9 bases between them. CDR1 and CDR2 from the germline V gene are PRHDT and FYEKMQ (reference sequence). This CDR3 is built from 12 residues. CDR3 residues: CASSLGRVEQFF. The CDR3 nucleotides read TGTGCCAGCAGCTTGGGGCGTGTTGAGCAGTTCTTC.

The chain carries TRBV19 and TRBJ2-5, with 8 bases aligning to TRBD2. This CDR3 has 15 residues. Germline-derived CDR1 and CDR2 are LNHDA and SQIVND (reference sequence). The J segment lost 7 bases and the V segment lost 7 bases, leaving 14 bases of the junction unmatched. The DNA of the CDR3 is TGTGCCAGTATGGAAGCGGGGGCCCTTTCCGGGACCCAGTACTTC. Its translation: CASMEAGALSGTQYF. The complete variable domain, with remaining parts taken from reference TRBV19 and TRBJ2-5, reads DGGITQSPKYLFRKEGQNVTLSCEQNLNHDAMYWYRQDPGQGLRLIYYSQIVNDFQKGDIAEGYSVSREKKESFPLTVTSAQKNPTAFYLCASMEAGALSGTQYFGPGTRLLVL.

Here the CDR3 reads CASSMVGLNQPQHF. The CDR3 region has the DNA TGTGCCAGTAGTATGGTAGGACTAAATCAGCCCCAGCATTTT. The chain carries TRBV19 and TRBJ1-5; D ambiguous. Trimming shortened V by 3 bases and J by 4 bases, and 10 bases separated the two germline ends. The germline V gene has CDR1 LNHDA and CDR2 SQIVND (reference sequence). The CDR3 totals 14 residues.

In the case of this clone: In the same sample, other DNA sequences code for this CDR3. The genes are TRBV11-2 and TRBJ2-5, with D unresolved. The CDR3 has 14 residues. Trimming took 1 base from V and 2 from J, leaving 8 bases between them. Germline V gives CDR1 SGHAT, CDR2 FQNNGV. The CDR3 nucleotides are TGTGCCAGCAGCTTAGGACTGGTACAAGAGACCCAGTACTTC. Its translation is CASSLGLVQETQYF.

The chain links TRBV11-2 to TRBJ2-7; 7 bases agree with TRBD1. The V gene's germline CDR1 is SGHAT and CDR2 FQNNGV. This CDR3 contains 14 residues. Trimming removed 1 base from V and 3 bases from J; junction bases left unmatched: 3. This CDR3 is CASSLGQGDYEQYF. The CDR3 DNA follows: TGTGCCAGCAGCTTAGGTCAGGGGGACTACGAGCAGTACTTC.

In this sample, this clone turned up once. This specimen includes other DNA sequences encoding the same CDR3. The V gene is TRBV9, the J gene TRBJ2-1, with 8 bases aligning to TRBD2. The length of the CDR3 is 15 residues. The trim removed 2 bases at V and 7 bases at J, leaving 8 bases unmatched. CDR1 SGDLS and CDR2 YYNGEE come from the germline V gene. The CDR3, as DNA: TGTGCCAGCAGCGTCGGAGCGGGGGTGGGAAATGAGCAGTTCTTC. It specifies CASSVGAGVGNEQFF.

V and J are TRBV2 and TRBJ1-1; TRBD1 aligns across 8 bases. Germline V gene lookup returns CDR1 SNHLY and CDR2 FYNNEI. The CDR3 is 13 residues long. The J segment lost 1 base and the V segment lost 9 bases, leaving 4 bases of the junction unmatched. This chain's CDR3 is CARIGQGNTEAFF. The CDR3 DNA follows: TGTGCCAGAATAGGACAGGGGAACACTGAAGCTTTCTTT.